This T cell receptor beta chain was identified in a study of blood T cells in healthy people across ages. Trimming cost V 2 bases and J 2 bases, with 13 bases left between them. This CDR3 has 14 residues. Germline V gives CDR1 DFQATT, CDR2 SNEGSKA (reference sequence). Study observations and caveats: Older age went with lower TCR beta diversity per million T cells, in a roughly linear way. A strong correlation was seen between TCR beta diversity and naive T cell percentage.

Sample-barcoded 5' priming and a J-beta primer mix drove a second PCR of about 6 to 12 cycles. A tag from a template-switch adaptor with 12 random nucleotides marked each cDNA molecule. Every sample returned 2.5 million or more CDR3-containing paired-end reads. TCRdb used MiXCR to reprocess the 5' RACE reads, holding one entry per CDR3 protein. Here the sample spans about 1.4 million distinct CDR3 sequences, approximately 59% being singletons. A remark on this clonotype: As yet, its antigen is unknown.

The gene calls are TRBV20-1 and TRBJ2-7; maybe TRBD1 (5 bases). Sequenced: blood. This receptor was identified in a man aged 18 to 30 in good health. The CDR3 is CSARQQGSTYEQYF. In DNA, the CDR3 is TGCAGTGCTAGACAGCAGGGCTCGACCTACGAGCAGTACTTC.